Described below is a single T cell receptor beta chain sequence and its context. There is no known antigen for this receptor. The record has no base qualities; no much larger clone is one base away. For this chain, trimming is 4 bases at the V end and 5 bases at the J end, and the number of junction bases without a gene match is 4. Via the germline V gene (reference sequence), CDR1 is LGHDT and CDR2 YNNKEL. The CDR3 starts with the cysteine, ends with the phenylalanine, and has 14 residues. The read is trimmed to its CDR3 DNA, 42 bases read in frame from base 1. This sample stems from a study of patients and donors after allogeneic stem cell transplantation (dated by TCRdb to 2020 to 2021). Library preparation was by RT-PCR. The listed sequencing device is NextSeq 550. The public reads were quality trimmed at Q25 with fastp and then assembled into clones with MiXCR by TCRdb, keeping productive beta chains. Rows with one shared CDR3 protein collapse into an entry with the most common genes and DNA. For this sample there are about 960,000 distinct CDR3 sequences; approximately 19% appear just once. The ten largest clonotypes hold around 6% of the sample.

The clonotype was recovered from a human donor who was either an allogeneic HSCT recipient or a stem cell or donor lymphocyte infusion donor (not recorded which). It is not recorded whose cells these are; they may come from a transplant donor. The sample comprised blood, either unsorted or a sorted T cell fraction (not recorded which). This receptor chain uses TRBV3-1 and TRBJ1-3; 8 middle bases align to TRBD1. The CDR3 reads as follows: CASSRDRGRNTIYF. The nucleotide sequence is TGTGCCAGCAGCCGAGACAGGGGAAGAAACACCATATATTTT.